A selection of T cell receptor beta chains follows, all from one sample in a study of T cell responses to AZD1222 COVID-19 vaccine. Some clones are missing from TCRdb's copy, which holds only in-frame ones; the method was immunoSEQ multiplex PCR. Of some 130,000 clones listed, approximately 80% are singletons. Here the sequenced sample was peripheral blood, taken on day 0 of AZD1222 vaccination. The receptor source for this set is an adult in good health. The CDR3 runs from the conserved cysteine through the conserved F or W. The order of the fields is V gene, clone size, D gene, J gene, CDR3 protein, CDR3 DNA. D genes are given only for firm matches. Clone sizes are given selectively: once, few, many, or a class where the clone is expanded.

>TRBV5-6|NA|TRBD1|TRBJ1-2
CASSSDRGNYGYTF
TGTGCCAGCAGCTCGGACAGGGGGAACTATGGCTACACCTTC
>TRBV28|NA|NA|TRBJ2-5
CASIATAYQETQYF
TGTGCCAGCATTGCAACAGCTTACCAAGAGACCCAGTACTTC
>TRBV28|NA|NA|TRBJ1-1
CASSLRTGGGNTEAFF
TGTGCCAGCAGTTTACGGACCGGGGGCGGGAACACTGAAGCTTTCTTT
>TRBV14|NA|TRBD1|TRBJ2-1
CASSPPGRRGHEQFF
TGTGCCAGCAGCCCCCCGGGACGAAGGGGGCATGAGCAGTTCTTC
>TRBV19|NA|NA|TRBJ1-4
CASSIQTEKLFF
TGTGCCAGTAGTATTCAGACGGAAAAACTGTTTTTT
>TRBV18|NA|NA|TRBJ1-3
CASSSKDSGNTIYF
TGTGCCAGCTCATCGAAAGACTCTGGAAACACCATATATTTT
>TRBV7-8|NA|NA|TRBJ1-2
CASSLDEDYGYTF
TGTGCCAGCAGCTTGGATGAAGACTATGGCTACACCTTC
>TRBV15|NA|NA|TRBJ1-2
CATSRNRDTAGYTF
TGTGCCACCAGCAGAAACCGGGACACCGCTGGCTACACCTTC
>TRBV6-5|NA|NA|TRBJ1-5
CASSNYRDQPQHF
TGTGCCAGCAGTAACTACAGGGATCAGCCCCAGCATTTT
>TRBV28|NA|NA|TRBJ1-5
CASTQVTGIQPQHF
TGTGCCAGCACCCAGGTAACCGGGATTCAGCCCCAGCATTTT
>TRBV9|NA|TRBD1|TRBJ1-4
CASSAGQGLEKLFF
TGTGCCAGCAGCGCGGGACAGGGATTGGAAAAACTGTTTTTT
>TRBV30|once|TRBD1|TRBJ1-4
CAWKTTGLNEKLFF
TGTGCCTGGAAAACGACAGGGCTTAATGAAAAACTGTTTTTT
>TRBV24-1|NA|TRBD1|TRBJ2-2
CATSDLGRGPAGELFF
TGTGCCACCAGTGATTTGGGCAGGGGGCCGGCCGGGGAGCTGTTTTTT
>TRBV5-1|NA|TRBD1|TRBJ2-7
CASTRTGDSYEQYF
TGCGCCAGCACCAGGACAGGGGACTCCTACGAGCAGTACTTC
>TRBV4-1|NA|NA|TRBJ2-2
CASAGTGELFF
TGCGCCAGCGCGGGGACCGGGGAGCTGTTTTTT
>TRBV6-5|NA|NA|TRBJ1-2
CASTSSKDYGYTF
TGTGCCAGCACGTCGTCCAAGGACTATGGCTACACCTTC
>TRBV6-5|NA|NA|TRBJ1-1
CASTEGRRHTEAFF
TGTGCCAGCACCGAGGGCCGGCGCCACACTGAAGCTTTCTTT
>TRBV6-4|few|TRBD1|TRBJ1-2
CASSPGGKNYGYTF
TGTGCCAGCAGTCCAGGGGGAAAGAACTATGGCTACACCTTC
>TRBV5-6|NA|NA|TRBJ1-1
CASSLRTVNTEAFF
TGTGCCAGCAGCCTCCGCACAGTGAACACTGAAGCTTTCTTT
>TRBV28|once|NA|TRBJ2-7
CASRPNRETVYEQYF
TGTGCCAGCAGACCTAACCGGGAGACAGTCTACGAGCAGTACTTC
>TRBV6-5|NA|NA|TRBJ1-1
CASAHTEAFF
TGTGCCAGCGCACACACTGAAGCTTTCTTT
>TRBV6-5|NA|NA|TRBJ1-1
CASSYLPGNTEAFF
TGTGCCAGCAGTTACCTTCCGGGGAACACTGAAGCTTTCTTT
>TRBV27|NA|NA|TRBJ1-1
CASSSPLLGGSEAFF
TGTGCCAGCAGTTCGCCCTTGTTGGGAGGCTCTGAAGCTTTCTTT
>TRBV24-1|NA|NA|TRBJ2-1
CATSDLSGFDEQFF
TGTGCCACCAGTGATTTGTCGGGGTTTGATGAGCAGTTCTTC
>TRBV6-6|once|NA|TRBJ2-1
CASNKPPQHNEQFF
TGTGCCAGCAACAAACCCCCCCAACACAATGAGCAGTTCTTC
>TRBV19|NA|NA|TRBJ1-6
CASSAAISYNSPLHF
TGTGCCAGTAGTGCCGCTATCTCCTATAATTCACCCCTCCACTTT
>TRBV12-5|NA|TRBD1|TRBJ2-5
CASGSGQGTQETQYF
TGTGCTAGTGGTTCCGGACAGGGTACACAAGAGACCCAGTACTTC
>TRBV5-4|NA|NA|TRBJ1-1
CASSRDKNTEAFF
TGTGCCAGCAGCCGGGACAAGAACACTGAAGCTTTCTTT
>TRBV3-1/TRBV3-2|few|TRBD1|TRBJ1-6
CASSQGTGFPPLHF
TGTGCCAGCAGCCAAGGGACAGGGTTCCCACCCCTCCACTTT
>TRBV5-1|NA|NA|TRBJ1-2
CASSLEKNDYGYTF
TGCGCCAGCAGCTTGGAAAAGAATGACTATGGCTACACCTTC
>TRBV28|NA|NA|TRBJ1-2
CASSSRDYGYTF
TGTGCCAGCAGTTCAAGGGACTATGGCTACACCTTC
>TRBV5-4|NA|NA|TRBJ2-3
CASSLDGNSMWDTQYF
TGTGCCAGCAGCTTGGATGGCAATTCAATGTGGGATACGCAGTATTTT
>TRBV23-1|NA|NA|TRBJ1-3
CASSQSEAQKSEGNTIYF
TGCGCCAGCAGTCAATCGGAGGCCCAGAAGTCTGAAGGAAACACCATATATTTT
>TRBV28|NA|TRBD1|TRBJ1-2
CASSLITGVEGYTF
TGTGCCAGCAGTTTAATTACAGGGGTAGAGGGCTACACCTTC
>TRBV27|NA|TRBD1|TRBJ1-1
CASSDRGRGSTEAFF
TGTGCCAGCAGTGACAGGGGGAGAGGGAGTACTGAAGCTTTCTTT
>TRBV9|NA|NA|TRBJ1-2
CASSVTQAYGYTF
TGTGCCAGCAGCGTAACGCAGGCCTATGGCTACACCTTC
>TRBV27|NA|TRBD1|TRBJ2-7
CASSSPGQGEYEQYF
TGTGCCAGCAGTTCCCCGGGACAGGGAGAGTACGAGCAGTACTTC
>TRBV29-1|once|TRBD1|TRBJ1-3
CSVGTGLLSGNTIYF
TGCAGCGTTGGGACAGGCCTTCTTTCTGGAAACACCATATATTTT
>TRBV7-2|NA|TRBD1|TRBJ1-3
CASSDPRQGLGNTIYF
TGTGCCAGCAGCGACCCGCGACAGGGGCTTGGAAACACCATATATTTT
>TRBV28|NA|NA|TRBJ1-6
CASSLGDMGLSSPLHF
TGTGCCAGCAGTTTGGGGGACATGGGGCTGAGTTCACCCCTCCACTTT
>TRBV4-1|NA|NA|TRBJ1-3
CASSQVRGRNTIYF
TGCGCCAGCAGCCAAGTGAGAGGGAGAAACACCATATATTTT
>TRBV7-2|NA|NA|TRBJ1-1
CASSPTTANTEAFF
TGTGCCAGCAGCCCAACGACAGCGAACACTGAAGCTTTCTTT